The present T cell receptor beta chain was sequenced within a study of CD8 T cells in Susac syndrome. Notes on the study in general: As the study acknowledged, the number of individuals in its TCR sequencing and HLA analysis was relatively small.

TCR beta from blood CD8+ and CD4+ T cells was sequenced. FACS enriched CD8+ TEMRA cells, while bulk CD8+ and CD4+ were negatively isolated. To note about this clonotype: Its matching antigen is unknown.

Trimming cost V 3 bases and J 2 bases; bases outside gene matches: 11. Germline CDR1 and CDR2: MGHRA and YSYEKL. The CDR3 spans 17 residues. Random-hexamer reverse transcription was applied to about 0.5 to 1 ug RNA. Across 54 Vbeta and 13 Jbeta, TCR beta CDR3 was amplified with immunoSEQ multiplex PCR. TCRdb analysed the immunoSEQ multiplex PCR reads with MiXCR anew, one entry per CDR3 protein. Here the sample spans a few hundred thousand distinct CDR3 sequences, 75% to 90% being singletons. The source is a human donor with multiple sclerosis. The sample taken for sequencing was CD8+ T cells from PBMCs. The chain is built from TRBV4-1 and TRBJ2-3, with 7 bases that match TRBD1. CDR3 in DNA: TGCGCCAGCAGCCACCCCGAGTGGACAGGACACACAGATACGCAGTATTTT. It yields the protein CASSHPEWTGHTDTQYF.